This T cell receptor (beta chain) came from a study of blood T cell repertoires in COVID-19. Background on the study: Sources were T cells, B-cell-depleted T cells, or PBMCs; the material itself was cDNA or gDNA.

Authors' analysis steps: From reference gene primer amplification, estimates of nucleated cell counts were derived. The protocol was immunoSEQ multiplex PCR, while the TCRdb copy is restricted to in-frame clones and leaves out a portion. For V, J and clone size, that table is used; D and trimming come from the DNA. The sample yields tens of thousands of clones, roughly four fifths seen once. This clone was seen many times. Per germline, CDR1 WSHSY and CDR2 SAAADI. This CDR3 spans 12 amino acids. V lost 9 bases, J lost 3 bases, and 12 bases lay in between. The chain is built from TRBV10-2 and TRBJ2-7; possible D gene TRBD1, 7 bases. Sequencing was carried out using peripheral blood. The clonotype was recovered from an older woman with acute or convalescent COVID-19. CDR3 nucleotide sequence: TGCGCCAGTCGACAGGGAGGCTACGAGCAGTACTTC. The encoded protein is CASRQGGYEQYF.